These 30 T cell receptor beta chains came from one sample sequenced in a study of T cell clonality in common variable immunodeficiency (dated by TCRdb to between 2015 and 2017). Preparation of the library involved the immunoSEQ multiplex PCR assay. TCRdb carries this immuneACCESS record with in-frame sequences only. Its versions omit some clonotypes, under half of them owing to an unresolved V gene in the studies checked, with the rest unexplained. Listed for this sample are 75,000 to 85,000 clones, none observed only a single time. Approximately 0.81% of the sample is in the top ten clones. Material: peripheral blood mononuclear cells. The receptors shown here come from a person aged 18-70 years in good health.

This clone was found many times. The read falls 3 residues short of the CDR3 end, and the missing part is taken from the germline J gene. The V call is TRBV4-1, the J call TRBJ1-1, with TRBD1 identical over 9 bases. There are 15 residues in the CDR3. The germline V gene has CDR1 MGHRA and CDR2 YSYEKL. V lost 4 bases and J lost 5; bases outside the gene matches: 8. This chain's CDR3 is CASSPDRGRRTEAFF. CDR3 DNA (partial): TGCGCCAGCAGCCCGGACAGGGGCCGGCGGACTGAA.

This clone was counted many times. The read terminates 3 residues before the CDR3 end, so the remaining end is supplied by the germline J gene. V and J are TRBV10-3 and TRBJ2-3; D uncertain. Germline V gene lookup returns CDR1 ENHRY and CDR2 SYGVKD. V lost 2 bases, J lost 0 bases, and 6 bases lay in between. The CDR3 loop spans 14 amino acids. CDR3 DNA, as far as it was read: TGTGCCATCAGTGAGCGGCGGAGCACAGATACG. It is translated as CAISERRSTDT. The full CDR3 is CAISERRSTDTQYF.

This clone occurred many times. The read ends 3 residues shy of where the CDR3 ends; the end is completed using the germline J gene. The chain has TRBV28 and TRBJ2-7; a weak D match, TRBD2 (5 bases). Germline lookup yields CDR1 MDHEN and CDR2 SYDVKM. The CDR3 is 15 amino acids. V was trimmed by 7 bases and J by 3 bases, leaving 19 bases between them. CDR3 sequence: CASNSARSGDYEQYF. CDR3 DNA, as far as it was read: TGTGCCAGCAATTCCGCGAGGAGCGGAGACTACGAG.

Note on this clone: From the germline J gene comes the end of the CDR3, since the read stops 3 residues before it. J is TRBJ2-7 and V is TRBV18; D possibly uses TRBD1 or TRBD2 (5 bases each). The CDR3 runs 14 residues. From germline, CDR1 is KGHSH and CDR2 LQKENI. Trimming pared 2 bases from V and 4 bases from J, leaving 12 bases between. This chain's CDR3 is CASSPGRGAYEQYF. The CDR3 bases that were read are TGTGCCAGCTCACCAGGGAGAGGGGCTTACGAG.

This clone was counted ten times or more. The sequence runs out 3 residues before the end of the CDR3; the remainder is reconstructed from the germline J gene. The chain combines TRBV18 with TRBJ1-1, with TRBD1 matching 7 bases. The CDR3 totals 14 residues. Germline V gene sequence: CDR1 KGHSH, CDR2 LQKENI. With 8 bases clipped from V and 1 base from J, the junction kept 7 bases outside the gene matches. The covered CDR3 bases are TGTGCCAGCACTCGACAGGGAGGGAACACTGAA. Encoded protein: CASTRQGGNTE. The whole CDR3 protein is CASTRQGGNTEAFF.

This clone appeared many times. The read gets to within 3 residues of the CDR3 end, and the germline J gene fills in the rest. The genes are TRBV7-9 and TRBJ2-7, with D tentatively TRBD1 (5 bases). V was pared by 2 bases and J by 3 bases, with 8 bases between. CDR1 is SEHNR, CDR2 FQNEAQ, per germline (reference sequence). The CDR3 spans 13 residues. CDR3: CASSLPGLYEQYF. The sequenced part of the CDR3 DNA is TGTGCCAGCAGCTTACCAGGGCTCTACGAG.

This clone was seen repeatedly, ten times or more. The CDR3 goes on 3 residues after the read ends, and that part is filled in from the germline J gene. The chain couples TRBV18 to TRBJ1-2; 8 positions match TRBD1. J was trimmed by 4 bases and V by 6 bases; bases with no gene match: 7. The V gene's germline CDR1 is KGHSH and CDR2 LQKENI. The CDR3 covers 14 residues. The chain's CDR3 is CASSQDREGYGYTF. CDR3 DNA, as far as it was read: TGTGCCAGCTCGCAGGACAGGGAAGGCTATGGC.

This clone was detected many times. The CDR3 end falls 3 residues outside the read, so it is completed with the germline J gene. The chain has TRBV10-3 and TRBJ2-5, with 7 bases identical to TRBD2. Germline-derived CDR1 and CDR2 are ENHRY and SYGVKD. V was clipped by 1 base and J by 4 bases; unmatched bases: 6. This CDR3 spans 15 amino acids. The CDR3 spells CAISELAGEGETQYF. CDR3 bases read: TGTGCCATCAGTGAGTTGGCGGGAGAGGGAGAGACC.

At least ten counts were recorded for this clone. The read halts 3 residues ahead of the CDR3 end, with the missing end drawn from the germline J gene. This chain joins TRBV20-1 and TRBJ1-4, with D unclear. Germline V gives CDR1 DFQATT, CDR2 SNEGSKA (reference sequence). V lost 6 bases to trimming and J lost 8 bases, with 16 bases between them. The CDR3 is 13 residues long. The sequenced part of the CDR3 DNA is TGCAGTGCCATCAGTCCGATCGGGGAAAAA. Amino acids: CSAISPIGEK. The full-length CDR3 reads as CSAISPIGEKLFF.

In regard to this clone: The read finishes 3 residues shy of the CDR3 end, and the germline J gene is used to complete it. The rearrangement links TRBV5-6 to TRBJ2-5, with D unresolved. Germline CDR1 and CDR2: SGHDT and YYEEEE. Trimming stripped 0 bases from V and 5 bases from J, with 5 bases between. CDR3 size: 12 residues. The covered CDR3 bases are TGTGCCAGCAGCTTGGCCCGTGAGACC. Its translation is CASSLARET. The CDR3 as a whole reads CASSLARETQYF.

At least ten counts were recorded for this clone. Read coverage stops 3 residues before the CDR3 terminus; the germline J gene supplies the remainder. V is TRBV18 and J is TRBJ2-7; possible D gene TRBD2, 6 bases. V dropped 6 bases and J dropped 6 bases, with 24 bases sitting between them. This CDR3 comprises 16 residues. Germline V lookup: CDR1 KGHSH, CDR2 LQKENI. The CDR3 loop reads CASSELQGFLGGEQYF. CDR3 bases read: TGTGCCAGCTCCGAACTTCAGGGTTTCCTGGGAGGCGAG.

This clone was detected ten times or more. The read comes to an end 3 residues before the CDR3 does, leaving the germline J gene to fill in the end. The V gene is TRBV19, the J gene TRBJ2-7; no firm D call. Germline V gene sequence: CDR1 LNHDA, CDR2 SQIVND (reference sequence). Trimming shortened V by 6 bases and J by 3 bases, and 15 bases separated the two germline ends. CDR3 length: 14 amino acids. The sequenced part of the CDR3 DNA is TGTGCCAGTAGCCTCGGTTCTAATATCTACGAG. It codes for CASSLGSNIYE. The full CDR3 reads CASSLGSNIYEQYF. Looking up the rest from reference TRBV19 and TRBJ2-7 gives the full variable domain: DGGITQSPKYLFRKEGQNVTLSCEQNLNHDAMYWYRQDPGQGLRLIYYSQIVNDFQKGDIAEGYSVSREKKESFPLTVTSAQKNPTAFYLCASSLGSNIYEQYFGPGTRLTVT.

This clone has a count of ten or more. The read ends 3 residues early relative to the CDR3; the germline J gene fills the gap. The chain couples TRBV29-1 to TRBJ1-5; TRBD1 is a possible D gene (5 bases). V lost 6 bases to trimming and J lost 4 bases, with 13 bases between them. CDR1 is SQVTM, CDR2 ANQGSEA, per germline. The CDR3 covers 13 residues. The part of the CDR3 DNA that was read is TGCAGCGTGGAGGAGGGGTGGAATCAGCCC. This gives the protein CSVEEGWNQP. The full-length CDR3 reads as CSVEEGWNQPQHF.

The table lists this clone with many counts. The sequence runs out 3 residues before the end of the CDR3; the remainder is reconstructed from the germline J gene. The rearrangement joins TRBV7-9 to TRBJ2-1; 8 bases line up with TRBD2. The V gene's germline CDR1 is SEHNR and CDR2 FQNEAQ (reference sequence). CDR3 size: 14 residues. Germline trimming cut 4 bases from V and 8 bases from J; bases unmatched to any gene: 7. CDR3 DNA (partial): TGTGCCAGCAGCTGGACTAGCCGGTCGGATGAG. Its protein product is CASSWTSRSDE. The full CDR3 reads CASSWTSRSDEQFF.

Note on this clone: The read stops 3 residues short of the end of the CDR3; the missing end is completed from the germline J gene. The genes are TRBV2 and TRBJ1-1, with unresolved D. CDR1 and CDR2 (germline): SNHLY, FYNNEI. Trimming took off 2 bases at V and 0 bases at J, with 19 bases between the two ends. This CDR3 has 18 amino acids. The sequenced CDR3 bases are TGTGCCAGCAGTGAATGGCAGATCCATTACCGTATGAACACTGAA. This translates into CASSEWQIHYRMNTE. The entire CDR3 sequence reads CASSEWQIHYRMNTEAFF.

This clone was picked up many times. CDR3: CASSLFGGSGGDTQYF. Partial CDR3 DNA: TGCGCCAGCAGCTTGTTTGGCGGGAGCGGTGGTGATACG. This sequence joins TRBV5-1 and TRBJ2-3, with 7 bases matching TRBD2. The observed sequence ends 3 residues before the CDR3 terminus, with the missing tail filled in from the germline J gene. V shed 1 base, J shed 6 bases, and the junction held 11 bases outside the gene matches. The germline V gene encodes CDR1 SGHRS and CDR2 YFSETQ. This CDR3 spans 16 amino acids.

This clone was seen at least ten times. The read ends 3 residues before the CDR3 terminus; that terminus is restored from the germline J gene. This chain joins TRBV5-1 and TRBJ1-2; possible D gene TRBD1, 5 bases. The V end lost 0 bases, the J end lost 2 bases, and 8 bases lay between the germline ends. The CDR3 loop spans 14 amino acids. In germline, CDR1 is SGHRS, CDR2 YFSETQ. The sequenced CDR3 bases are TGCGCCAGCAGCTTGGAGGCAGGGAACTATGGC. Its protein product is CASSLEAGNYG. The complete CDR3 reads CASSLEAGNYGYTF.

In this sample, this clone turned up many times. With the read ending 3 residues before the CDR3 end, the germline J gene is used to fill in that end. This chain uses TRBV7-3 with TRBJ1-1; no clear D gene. Deletions cut 3 bases from V and 5 bases from J, with 10 bases between. CDR1 is SGHTA and CDR2 is FQGTGA in the germline V gene. The CDR3 is 13 residues long. CDR3 sequence: CASSLAKGTEAFF. The part of the CDR3 DNA that was read is TGTGCCAGCAGCTTGGCCAAAGGGACTGAA.

This clone appeared many times. The CDR3 end is not reached by the read, which stops 3 residues before it; the germline J gene fills it in. This rearrangement joins TRBV7-8 to TRBJ2-7, with 7 bases lining up with TRBD1. The CDR3 runs 15 residues. The V segment lost 1 base and the J segment 5 bases; nucleotides outside the gene matches: 8. Germline V gives CDR1 SGHVS, CDR2 FQNEAQ. CDR3 region: CASSLGGAGGNEQYF. The CDR3 bases that were read are TGTGCCAGCAGCTTAGGAGGGGCAGGGGGAAACGAG. Filled out from reference TRBV7-8 and TRBJ2-7, the complete variable domain reads GAGVSQSPRYKVAKRGQDVALRCDPISGHVSLFWYQQALGQGPEFLTYFQNEAQLDKSGLPSDRFFAERPEGSVSTLKIQRTQQEDSAVYLCASSLGGAGGNEQYFGPGTRLTVT.

Many counts were recorded for this clone. The read halts 3 residues ahead of the CDR3 end, with the missing end drawn from the germline J gene. This chain connects TRBV7-2 to TRBJ2-1, with a weak D call TRBD2 (6 bases). The CDR3 extends over 15 amino acids. V lost 1 base and J lost 4, with 11 bases in between. Germline loops: CDR1 SGHTA, CDR2 FQGNSA. The CDR3 sequence: CASSLGGDPYNEQFF. The CDR3 bases that were read are TGTGCCAGCAGCTTAGGCGGGGACCCTTACAATGAG.

This clone was counted many times. The observed sequence ends 3 residues before the CDR3 terminus, with the missing tail filled in from the germline J gene. The chain links TRBV7-9 to TRBJ1-1; possible D gene TRBD1, 5 bases. V was cut by 1 base and J by 4 bases, with 13 bases left in between. CDR3 length: 15 residues. CDR1 and CDR2 (germline): SEHNR, FQNEAQ (reference sequence). This chain's CDR3 is CASSLVGGGGTEAFF. The CDR3 bases that were read are TGTGCCAGCAGCTTAGTGGGGGGGGGTGGCACTGAA.

About this clone itself: Read data end 3 residues before the CDR3 end; the end is taken from the germline J gene. The chain couples TRBV7-9 to TRBJ1-1; perhaps TRBD1 as D (5 bases). CDR3 length: 13 amino acids. Germline-derived CDR1 and CDR2 are SEHNR and FQNEAQ (reference sequence). The CDR3 sequence: CASSPFQGAEAFF. The part of the CDR3 DNA that was read is TGTGCCAGCAGCCCATTCCAGGGAGCGGAA.

This clone was detected many times. The DNA ends 3 residues before the CDR3 does, and the rest of the CDR3 is filled in from the germline J gene. The chain employs TRBV10-1 and TRBJ2-1, with 14 bases matching TRBD2. V shed 5 bases, J shed 9 bases, and the junction held 9 bases outside the gene matches. Germline assignment: CDR1 WNHNN and CDR2 SYGVQD (reference sequence). The CDR3 has 16 residues. CDR3 loop: CASSTGTSGRSGEQFF. The sequenced part of the CDR3 DNA is TGCGCCAGCAGTACCGGGACTAGCGGGAGAAGCGGTGAG.

This clone was detected many times. The DNA ends 3 residues before the CDR3 does, and the rest of the CDR3 is filled in from the germline J gene. The V and J genes are TRBV20-1 and TRBJ2-3; 16 bases fit TRBD2. CDR3 length equals 22 residues. V gave up 0 bases and J gave up 5 bases; unmatched junction bases: 20. The germline gives CDR1 DFQATT, CDR2 SNEGSKA (reference sequence). CDR3 DNA (partial): TGCAGTGCTAGAGAGGGGCAGGGGGGTTATGGGACTAGCGGGAGGGCCAAAGATACG. This encodes CSAREGQGGYGTSGRAKDT. The whole CDR3 sequence reads CSAREGQGGYGTSGRAKDTQYF.

This clone has at least ten counts. The read finishes 3 residues shy of the CDR3 end, and the germline J gene is used to complete it. The chain recombines TRBV28 with TRBJ1-2; 7 bases are shared with TRBD1. The CDR3 runs to 14 residues. From germline, CDR1 is MDHEN and CDR2 SYDVKM. The sequenced part of the CDR3 DNA is TGTGCCAGCAGTGAGGCGGGACAGTTGGTCGGC. As protein: CASSEAGQLVG. The whole CDR3 protein reads CASSEAGQLVGYTF.

This clone was picked up many times. The read falls 3 residues short of the CDR3 end, and the missing part is taken from the germline J gene. The rearrangement links TRBV9 to TRBJ2-7; tentative D call: TRBD2 (6 bases). The length of the CDR3 is 16 residues. Germline assignment: CDR1 SGDLS and CDR2 YYNGEE. V lost 4 bases and J 0 bases, leaving 17 bases between the germline ends. The DNA read from the CDR3 is TGTGCCAGCAGCCCCTCGTGGGGGGATAGCTCCTACGAG. Its translation: CASSPSWGDSSYE. The full CDR3 reads CASSPSWGDSSYEQYF.

This clone came up many times. The missing CDR3 end, 3 residues past where the read stops, is filled in from the germline J gene. The genes are TRBV5-1 and TRBJ2-7, with 7 bases fitting TRBD2. V lost 2 bases, J lost 3 bases, and 11 bases stayed unmatched. This CDR3 spans 16 amino acids. Germline V lookup: CDR1 SGHRS, CDR2 YFSETQ. The CDR3 DNA, read in part, is TGCGCCAGCAGCTTCCGGTGGACTAGATCCTACTACGAG. This encodes CASSFRWTRSYYE. The CDR3 in full is CASSFRWTRSYYEQYF.

The sample holds many counts of this clone. The read terminates 3 residues ahead of where the CDR3 ends, so the germline J gene completes it. J is TRBJ1-2 and V is TRBV19; 8 bases are shared with TRBD1. The germline gives CDR1 LNHDA, CDR2 SQIVND (reference sequence). J lost 5 bases, V lost 0 bases, and 5 bases had no gene match. The CDR3 is 15 amino acids. The CDR3 loop reads CASSIDHTGGYGYTF. The CDR3 DNA, read in part, is TGTGCCAGTAGTATAGATCACACAGGGGGATATGGC.

This clone was seen a handful of times. The read terminates 3 residues before the CDR3 end, so the remaining end is supplied by the germline J gene. V is TRBV20-1 and J is TRBJ2-1; 10 nucleotides agree with TRBD2. Germline V gene data show CDR1 as DFQATT and CDR2 as SNEGSKA (reference sequence). The CDR3 has 14 residues. V trimming: 3 bases; J trimming: 7 bases; junction bases outside the gene matches: 6. The DNA read from the CDR3 is TGCAGTGCTAGGGGCCTAGCGGGAGAGAATGAG. Translated: CSARGLAGENE. The entire CDR3 protein reads CSARGLAGENEQFF.

This clone was seen at least ten times. The DNA ends 3 residues before the CDR3 does, and the rest of the CDR3 is filled in from the germline J gene. J is TRBJ2-7 and V is TRBV28; tentatively, D is TRBD1 (6 bases). This CDR3 is 14 amino acids long. The ends were cut back, 3 bases at V and 4 bases at J, with 13 bases in the middle. Germline V gene lookup returns CDR1 MDHEN and CDR2 SYDVKM. The DNA read from the CDR3 is TGTGCCAGCAGTTTTCGGAGAGGGGGTTACGAG. Protein sequence: CASSFRRGGYE. The entire CDR3 protein reads CASSFRRGGYEQYF.